A single sample is the source of the 17 T cell receptor beta chains below, sequenced in a study of immune evolution from preneoplasia to lung adenocarcinoma. This table comes from immunoSEQ multiplex PCR, and its TCRdb copy is limited to in-frame clones, with some not included. The data hold approximately 5,000 clones, with roughly 88% observed a single time. Sequencing was performed on FFPE invasive lung adenocarcinoma tissue. Every receptor here comes from a person aged 45 to 59 with lung adenocarcinoma.

The chain has TRBV29-1 and TRBJ2-1, with D maybe TRBD2 (6 bases). Trimming took 1 base from V and 8 from J, leaving 12 bases between them. The CDR3 runs to 13 residues. Germline loops: CDR1 SQVTM, CDR2 ANQGSEA. CDR3: CSVEGSSGYEQFF. The CDR3 DNA reads as TGCAGCGTTGAAGGCAGCAGCGGGTATGAGCAGTTCTTC.

The chain employs TRBV25-1 and TRBJ2-1, with 8 bases matching TRBD2. The J segment lost 8 bases and the V segment lost 5 bases, leaving 20 bases of the junction unmatched. This CDR3 has 18 amino acids. Germline V gene sequence: CDR1 MGHDK, CDR2 SYGVNS. CDR3 in amino acids: CASSPGRLAGGPQDEQFF. The CDR3, as DNA: TGTGCCAGCAGTCCAGGCCGTCTAGCGGGTGGCCCTCAGGATGAGCAGTTCTTC.

With regard to this clone: The junction does not match germline at one end; this may be a read error. The chain couples TRBV28 to TRBJ1-2, with TRBD1 matching 9 bases. The CDR3 sequence is 11 residues long. The germline CDR1 and CDR2 sequences are MDHEN and SYDVKM. The CDR3 coding sequence is TGTGCCAGCAGACATAACAGGGGGCTACTCTTC. Its translation: CASRHNRGLLF.

This clone has only a few counts. The chain has TRBV11-3 and TRBJ1-3; D is unclear. Between the trimmed V and J ends, which lost 4 bases and 0 bases, there was a span of 10 bases. CDR1 is SGHNT, CDR2 YENEEA, per germline. This CDR3 contains 15 residues. CDR3 in DNA: TGTGCCAGCAGCTCCCAGAGCCCCTCTGGAAACACCATATATTTT. Its translation is CASSSQSPSGNTIYF.

The chain joins TRBV5-1 to TRBJ2-7; the match to TRBD1 covers 7 bases. The V gene end was trimmed by 4 bases and the J gene end by 6 bases; junction bases not matched to a gene: 13. Germline CDR1 and CDR2: SGHRS and YFSETQ. There are 15 residues in the CDR3. The CDR3 DNA follows: TGCGCCAGCAGCCCGGGTGGGTTCAGGGGGACCGAGCAGTACTTC. Translated: CASSPGGFRGTEQYF.

This chain uses TRBV10-2 with TRBJ1-5; weak D call: TRBD1 (5 bases). Looked up from germline, CDR1 is WSHSY and CDR2 is SAAADI. Trimming stripped 4 bases from V and 2 bases from J, with 18 bases between. The CDR3 has 17 residues. Here the CDR3 reads CASSGVIGEGGNQPQHF. DNA of the CDR3: TGCGCCAGCAGTGGGGTAATAGGGGAAGGCGGCAATCAGCCCCAGCATTTT.

This clone came up once. CDR3: CASSFMDPQHF. The DNA of the CDR3 is TGTGCCAGCAGCTTTATGGACCCCCAGCATTTT. The gene calls are TRBV7-9 and TRBJ1-5, with unresolved D. Per the germline V gene, CDR1 is SEHNR and CDR2 is FQNEAQ (reference sequence). The V end lost 3 bases, the J end lost 10 bases, and 7 bases lay between the germline ends. CDR3 length: 11 residues.

This clone was picked up one time. The gene calls are TRBV30 and TRBJ2-1; TRBD1 agrees at 8 bases. This CDR3 is built from 13 residues. Germline values: CDR1 GTSNPN, CDR2 SVGIG (reference sequence). V shed 4 bases and J 5 bases; nucleotides not matched to a gene: 4. CDR3 bases: TGTGCCTGGACCGCGGACAGGGACAATGAGCAGTTCTTC. Amino acid sequence: CAWTADRDNEQFF.

The CDR3 spells CASSLDAGRNTDTQYF. The CDR3 nucleotides are TGCGCCAGCAGCTTGGATGCAGGGAGGAACACAGATACGCAGTATTTT. The chain links TRBV5-1 to TRBJ2-3; possibly TRBD2 for D (6 bases). The CDR3 has 16 residues. The germline V gene encodes CDR1 SGHRS and CDR2 YFSETQ. With 0 bases removed from V and 2 bases from J, the gap between germline ends came to 13 bases.

This chain uses TRBV9 with TRBJ2-3; 8 nucleotides align to TRBD2. Trimming cost V 1 base and J 7 bases; bases outside gene matches: 5. CDR1 is SGDLS and CDR2 is YYNGEE in the germline V gene. There are 14 residues in the CDR3. The CDR3 coding sequence is TGTGCCAGCAGCGTACAGGTAGCGGGAAATACGCAGTATTTT. Encoded protein: CASSVQVAGNTQYF.

The chain joins TRBV29-1 to TRBJ2-7, with D possibly matching TRBD1 (7 bases). Looked up from germline, CDR1 is SQVTM and CDR2 is ANQGSEA. The CDR3 runs 13 residues. Trimming shortened V by 7 bases and J by 5 bases, and 18 bases separated the two germline ends. In DNA form, the CDR3 reads TGCAGCGGGGGGGACAGCCTCTGGGACGAGCAGTACTTC. Its protein product is CSGGDSLWDEQYF.

J is TRBJ1-2 and V is TRBV5-6; D is uncertain. Germline V gives CDR1 SGHDT, CDR2 YYEEEE. The CDR3 is made up of 14 amino acids. V was trimmed by 0 bases and J by 5 bases, leaving 11 bases between them. The CDR3 reads CASSLGGPGYGYTF. The CDR3 nucleotides are TGTGCCAGCAGCTTGGGAGGGCCAGGTTATGGCTACACCTTC.

This clone showed up just a few times. The chain's CDR3 is CASTHWGRRSTDTQYF. CDR3 coding DNA: TGTGCCAGCACCCATTGGGGCAGACGAAGCACAGATACGCAGTATTTT. This rearrangement joins TRBV5-8 to TRBJ2-3, with D possibly matching TRBD1 (5 bases). Trimming took off 6 bases at V and 0 bases at J, with 17 bases between the two ends. CDR3 length equals 16 residues. CDR1 is SGHTS and CDR2 is YDEGEE in the germline V gene.

V is TRBV9 and J is TRBJ2-2, with D possibly TRBD2 on 5 matching bases. V lost 8 bases and J lost 7, with 12 bases in between. Germline CDR1 reads SGDLS; CDR2 reads YYNGEE. This CDR3 is 12 amino acids long. This CDR3 reads CASTGDGGELFF. CDR3 bases: TGTGCCAGTACCGGGGATGGCGGGGAGCTGTTTTTT.

Only one count was recorded for this clone. This sequence joins TRBV18 and TRBJ1-2; 8 nucleotides line up with TRBD1. In germline, CDR1 is KGHSH, CDR2 LQKENI. Losses at the gene ends were 3 bases for V and 6 bases for J; bases not matched to a gene: 3. CDR3 length equals 13 residues. The CDR3 is CASSPLDRDGYTF. CDR3 bases: TGTGCCAGCTCACCCCTGGACAGGGATGGCTACACCTTC.

J is TRBJ1-2 and V is TRBV9; the match to TRBD1 covers 10 bases. Germline lookup yields CDR1 SGDLS and CDR2 YYNGEE. The CDR3 extends over 12 amino acids. V trimming: 5 bases; J trimming: 8 bases; junction bases outside the gene matches: 3. The CDR3 protein is CASRGQGGGYTF. The CDR3 DNA sequence: TGTGCCAGCAGAGGACAGGGGGGAGGCTACACCTTC.

This chain uses TRBV27 with TRBJ1-2; D remains unclear. V was shortened by 3 bases and J by 6 bases, with 14 bases between the two germline ends. The CDR3 is made up of 14 amino acids. In germline, CDR1 is MNHEY, CDR2 SMNVEV (reference sequence). CDR3 bases: TGTGCCAGCAGTTTCCTGTCGGGGAAGGATGGCTACACCTTC. Translated: CASSFLSGKDGYTF.